The 17 T cell receptor beta chains below were found in one sample sequenced in a study of blood T cell repertoires in COVID-19. Method: immunoSEQ multiplex PCR; TCRdb's copy keeps in-frame clones and lacks some. The data hold 150,000 to 200,000 clones, with roughly 85% observed a single time. Sequenced sample: peripheral blood. The receptors derive from a young woman with acute or convalescent COVID-19.

The genes are TRBV18 and TRBJ1-6; no clear D. The CDR3 runs to 14 residues. The germline V gene encodes CDR1 KGHSH and CDR2 LQKENI. Trimming took off 6 bases at V and 7 bases at J, with 13 bases between the two ends. CDR3 DNA: TGTGCCAGCTCGAAGGAACAGACCAATTCACCCCTCCACTTT. This translates into CASSKEQTNSPLHF. The whole variable domain, remainder taken from reference TRBV18 and TRBJ1-6, is NAGVMQNPRHLVRRRGQEARLRCSPMKGHSHVYWYRQLPEEGLKFMVYLQKENIIDESGMPKERFSAEFPKEGPSILRIQQVVRGDSAAYFCASSKEQTNSPLHFGNGTRLTVT.

This clone was counted once. The chain combines TRBV9 with TRBJ2-6, with unresolved D. The V gene lost 3 bases and the J gene lost 2 bases, with 18 bases spanning the gap. CDR1 and CDR2 (germline): SGDLS, YYNGEE. CDR3 size: 18 residues. The CDR3 region is CASSGTAPVVAGANVLTF. The CDR3 nucleotides are TGTGCCAGCAGCGGTACTGCTCCTGTGGTGGCTGGGGCCAACGTCCTGACTTTC. The whole variable domain, remainder taken from reference TRBV9 and TRBJ2-6, is DSGVTQTPKHLITATGQRVTLRCSPRSGDLSVYWYQQSLDQGLQFLIQYYNGEERAKGNILERFSAQQFPDLHSELNLSSLELGDSALYFCASSGTAPVVAGANVLTFGAGSRLTVL.

This sequence joins TRBV7-9 and TRBJ2-7; tentative D call: TRBD1 (7 bases). The V end was cut by 2 bases, the J end by 5 bases, with 19 bases between. Germline V gives CDR1 SEHNR, CDR2 FQNEAQ (reference sequence). The CDR3 is made up of 16 amino acids. The CDR3 sequence: CASSLQGGTAVHEQYF. In DNA form, the CDR3 reads TGTGCCAGCAGCTTACAAGGGGGGACAGCCGTCCACGAGCAGTACTTC.

The rearrangement uses TRBV7-9 and TRBJ2-5; no clear D. The length of the CDR3 is 14 residues. The V end was cut by 7 bases, the J end by 0 bases, with 12 bases between. Germline loops: CDR1 SEHNR, CDR2 FQNEAQ (reference sequence). The CDR3 coding sequence is TGTGCCAGCACCTTGCAGATGTACCAAGAGACCCAGTACTTC. Its translation is CASTLQMYQETQYF. Full variable domain (outside the CDR3, taken from reference TRBV7-9 and TRBJ2-5): DTGVSQNPRHKITKRGQNVTFRCDPISEHNRLYWYRQTLGQGPEFLTYFQNEAQLEKSRLLSDRFSAERPKGSFSTLEIQRTEQGDSAMYLCASTLQMYQETQYFGPGTRLLVL.

The chain uses TRBV6-1 and TRBJ1-1, with 9 bases fitting TRBD1. The CDR3 runs to 16 residues. The germline V gene has CDR1 MNHNS and CDR2 SASEGT. J lost 4 bases, V lost 2 bases, and 8 bases had no gene match. The CDR3 here is CASSEPSRTGATEAFF. The CDR3 nucleotides read TGTGCCAGCAGTGAACCCTCGAGGACAGGGGCCACTGAAGCTTTCTTT.

The chain uses TRBV3-1 (or the pseudogene TRBV3-2) and TRBJ2-3, with 9 bases that match TRBD1. The CDR3 spans 17 residues. V trimming: 5 bases; J trimming: 2 bases; junction bases outside the gene matches: 11. Germline CDR1 and CDR2: LGHDT and YNNKEL (reference sequence). Here the CDR3 reads CASSCRDREYHTDTQYF. As DNA, the CDR3 is TGTGCCAGCAGCTGCCGGGACAGGGAGTACCACACAGATACGCAGTATTTT.

V usage is TRBV7-6 and J usage is TRBJ1-2; TRBD1 agrees at 9 bases. The CDR3 spans 19 residues. The germline V gene has CDR1 SGHVS and CDR2 FNYEAQ. V trimming: 1 base; J trimming: 1 base; junction bases outside the gene matches: 13. CDR3 nucleotide sequence: TGTGCCAGCAGCTTAGGCCCCCGCGACAGGGGACAGGGTAACTATGGCTACACCTTC. Protein product: CASSLGPRDRGQGNYGYTF.

This clone was observed once. V gene TRBV7-6 combines with J gene TRBJ2-1, with TRBD1 matching 9 bases. CDR1 and CDR2 from the germline V gene are SGHVS and FNYEAQ. Germline trimming cut 2 bases from V and 3 bases from J; bases unmatched to any gene: 8. The CDR3 spans 17 residues. CDR3 protein: CASSLSVQTGGYNEQFF. The DNA of the CDR3 is TGTGCCAGCAGCTTATCCGTTCAGACAGGGGGCTACAATGAGCAGTTCTTC. Variable domain in full (rest from reference TRBV7-6 and TRBJ2-1): GAGVSQSPRYKVTKRGQDVALRCDPISGHVSLYWYRQALGQGPEFLTYFNYEAQQDKSGLPNDRFSAERPEGSISTLTIQRTEQRDSAMYRCASSLSVQTGGYNEQFFGPGTRLTVL.

This clone was seen only a few times. The chain recombines TRBV9 with TRBJ2-1; 13 bases match TRBD2. CDR1 and CDR2 (germline): SGDLS, YYNGEE. V shed 3 bases and J 4 bases; nucleotides not matched to a gene: 4. The CDR3 is 16 residues long. CDR3 DNA: TGTGCCAGCAGCGGGACTAGCGGGGGTCTATACAATGAGCAGTTCTTC. Encoded protein: CASSGTSGGLYNEQFF. The full variable domain, with the rest looked up from reference TRBV9 and TRBJ2-1, is DSGVTQTPKHLITATGQRVTLRCSPRSGDLSVYWYQQSLDQGLQFLIQYYNGEERAKGNILERFSAQQFPDLHSELNLSSLELGDSALYFCASSGTSGGLYNEQFFGPGTRLTVL.

The chain combines TRBV5-1 with TRBJ2-1; D possibly corresponds to TRBD2 (5 bases). Per germline, CDR1 SGHRS and CDR2 YFSETQ. Trimming took off 7 bases at V and 0 bases at J, with 14 bases between the two ends. The CDR3 is made up of 15 amino acids. The CDR3 sequence is CASRSGIISYNEQFF. CDR3 coding DNA: TGCGCCAGCCGGTCGGGGATTATCTCCTACAATGAGCAGTTCTTC.

The rearrangement uses TRBV12-3 or TRBV12-4 and TRBJ1-2; TRBD1 aligns across 9 bases. This CDR3 region has 13 residues. V gave up 5 bases and J gave up 6 bases; unmatched junction bases: 4. The CDR3 nucleotides are TGTGCCAGCAGTATCACAGGGGGCCATGGCTACACCTTC. Its protein product is CASSITGGHGYTF.

The chain couples TRBV4-2 to TRBJ2-1; 14 bases match TRBD2. The CDR3 totals 19 residues. Germline trimming cut 4 bases from V and 5 bases from J; bases unmatched to any gene: 13. Germline V lookup: CDR1 LGHNA, CDR2 YNFKEQ. The CDR3 region has the DNA TGTGCCAGCAGCCGGAGAGCGACTAGCGGGGGGGCCAGCCACAATGAGCAGTTCTTC. This translates into CASSRRATSGGASHNEQFF.

The genes are TRBV3-1 (or the pseudogene TRBV3-2) and TRBJ2-5, with TRBD1 as a possible D gene (6 bases). This CDR3 comprises 15 residues. The germline V and J ends were trimmed by 3 bases and 6 bases, with 17 bases remaining between them. CDR1 and CDR2 from the germline V gene are LGHDT and YNNKEL (reference sequence). CDR3 residues: CASSHRGTGRKTQYF. Here the CDR3 DNA reads TGTGCCAGCAGCCATCGCGGAACAGGGCGAAAGACCCAGTACTTC.

This clone has only one observation. The chain couples TRBV5-1 to TRBJ2-6; 7 bases fit TRBD2. The J segment lost 5 bases and the V segment lost 0 bases, leaving 8 bases of the junction unmatched. Germline-derived CDR1 and CDR2 are SGHRS and YFSETQ. The CDR3 has 17 residues. The CDR3 nucleotides are TGCGCCAGCAGCTTGGGTTCCGGGACTAAGAGGGCCAACGTCCTGACTTTC. Protein sequence: CASSLGSGTKRANVLTF.

This chain uses TRBV4-3 with TRBJ2-3, with 7 nucleotides matching TRBD2. J lost 3 bases, V lost 4 bases, and 4 bases had no gene match. Germline V gene data show CDR1 as LGHNA and CDR2 as YSLEER. This CDR3 has 14 residues. The CDR3 coding sequence is TGCGCCAGCAGCCGGGGAGGGAAAACAGATACGCAGTATTTT. Its translation: CASSRGGKTDTQYF.

This clone was recorded only once. This chain joins TRBV19 and TRBJ1-2, with 9 bases aligning to TRBD1. The V gene's germline CDR1 is LNHDA and CDR2 SQIVND (reference sequence). This CDR3 contains 16 residues. Trimming cost V 0 bases and J 6 bases; bases outside gene matches: 8. For the CDR3, the DNA is TGTGCCAGTAGTATAGACATGACAGGGGGAAGAGATGGCTACACCTTC. Translation gives CASSIDMTGGRDGYTF.

This clone was recorded a few times. V and J are TRBV4-3 and TRBJ1-2, with 7 positions matching TRBD1. The CDR3 is made up of 16 amino acids. Trimming cost V 0 bases and J 4 bases; bases outside gene matches: 8. Germline V gene lookup returns CDR1 LGHNA and CDR2 YSLEER. DNA for the CDR3: TGCGCCAGCAGCCAAGATCTGTTACAGGGGACCTATGGCTACACCTTC. It codes for CASSQDLLQGTYGYTF.